Below, one T cell receptor (beta chain) is given with its context. This entry is derived from a study of blood T cell repertoires in COVID-19. Study in general: PBMCs, B-cell-depleted T cells, or T cells were the source of the cDNA or gDNA that made up the material.

The CDR3 runs to 15 residues. The V gene's germline CDR1 is MDHEN and CDR2 SYDVKM. The V segment lost 4 bases and the J segment 1 base; nucleotides outside the gene matches: 6. The assay was immunoSEQ multiplex PCR, and TCRdb's table has in-frame clones only and misses some. The profile shows around 88,000 clones, around nine tenths of them singletons. This clonotype was obtained from a man aged 55 to 69 with acute or convalescent COVID-19. The sequencing input was peripheral blood. The chain employs TRBV28 and TRBJ1-1, with 7 positions matching TRBD1. CDR3 nucleotides: TGTGCCAGCAGTTCTACAGGGGCTGGGAACACTGAAGCTTTCTTT. This translates into CASSSTGAGNTEAFF.